This T cell receptor (beta chain) was recorded in a study of T cell repertoires in ileal Crohn's disease. Across the whole study: Surgery for a complication: stricturing in roughly 61%, penetrating in 39%.

Germline values: CDR1 MDHEN, CDR2 SYDVKM. The CDR3 is made up of 14 amino acids. After removal of 10 bases from V and 3 bases from J, the junction contained 9 bases not matched to a gene. Study results and caveats: Clonal expansions were more frequent in active smokers than non-smokers at surgery.

Patients were adults with ileal or ileocolonic Crohn's disease needing resection. TCRB immunosequencing input was around 540 nanograms of biopsy DNA per sample. Profiled with immunoSEQ multiplex PCR; TCRdb holds only in-frame clones, not every one. The data hold almost 6,000 clones, with roughly 96% observed a single time. Turning to this clone: What it binds is not known.

The source material was ileal tissue. The V and J genes are TRBV28 and TRBJ2-7, with TRBD2 matching 10 bases. The TCR sequence derives from an adult with Crohn's disease. CDR3 amino acids: CATNPAGGLYEQYF. The CDR3 DNA sequence: TGTGCCACCAATCCAGCGGGGGGGCTCTACGAGCAGTACTTC.